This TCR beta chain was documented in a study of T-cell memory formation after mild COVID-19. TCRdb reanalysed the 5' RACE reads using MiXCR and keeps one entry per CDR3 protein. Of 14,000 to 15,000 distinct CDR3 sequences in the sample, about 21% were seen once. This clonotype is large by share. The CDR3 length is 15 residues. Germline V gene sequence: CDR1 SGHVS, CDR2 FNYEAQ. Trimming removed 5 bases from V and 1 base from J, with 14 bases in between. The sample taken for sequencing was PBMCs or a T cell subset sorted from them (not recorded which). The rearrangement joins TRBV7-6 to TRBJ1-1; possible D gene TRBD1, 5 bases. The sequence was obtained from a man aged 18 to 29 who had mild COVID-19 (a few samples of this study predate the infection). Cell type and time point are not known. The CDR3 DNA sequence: TGTGCCAGCAGCCTACCCCCGACAGCGAACACTGAAGCTTTCTTT. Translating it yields CASSLPPTANTEAFF.